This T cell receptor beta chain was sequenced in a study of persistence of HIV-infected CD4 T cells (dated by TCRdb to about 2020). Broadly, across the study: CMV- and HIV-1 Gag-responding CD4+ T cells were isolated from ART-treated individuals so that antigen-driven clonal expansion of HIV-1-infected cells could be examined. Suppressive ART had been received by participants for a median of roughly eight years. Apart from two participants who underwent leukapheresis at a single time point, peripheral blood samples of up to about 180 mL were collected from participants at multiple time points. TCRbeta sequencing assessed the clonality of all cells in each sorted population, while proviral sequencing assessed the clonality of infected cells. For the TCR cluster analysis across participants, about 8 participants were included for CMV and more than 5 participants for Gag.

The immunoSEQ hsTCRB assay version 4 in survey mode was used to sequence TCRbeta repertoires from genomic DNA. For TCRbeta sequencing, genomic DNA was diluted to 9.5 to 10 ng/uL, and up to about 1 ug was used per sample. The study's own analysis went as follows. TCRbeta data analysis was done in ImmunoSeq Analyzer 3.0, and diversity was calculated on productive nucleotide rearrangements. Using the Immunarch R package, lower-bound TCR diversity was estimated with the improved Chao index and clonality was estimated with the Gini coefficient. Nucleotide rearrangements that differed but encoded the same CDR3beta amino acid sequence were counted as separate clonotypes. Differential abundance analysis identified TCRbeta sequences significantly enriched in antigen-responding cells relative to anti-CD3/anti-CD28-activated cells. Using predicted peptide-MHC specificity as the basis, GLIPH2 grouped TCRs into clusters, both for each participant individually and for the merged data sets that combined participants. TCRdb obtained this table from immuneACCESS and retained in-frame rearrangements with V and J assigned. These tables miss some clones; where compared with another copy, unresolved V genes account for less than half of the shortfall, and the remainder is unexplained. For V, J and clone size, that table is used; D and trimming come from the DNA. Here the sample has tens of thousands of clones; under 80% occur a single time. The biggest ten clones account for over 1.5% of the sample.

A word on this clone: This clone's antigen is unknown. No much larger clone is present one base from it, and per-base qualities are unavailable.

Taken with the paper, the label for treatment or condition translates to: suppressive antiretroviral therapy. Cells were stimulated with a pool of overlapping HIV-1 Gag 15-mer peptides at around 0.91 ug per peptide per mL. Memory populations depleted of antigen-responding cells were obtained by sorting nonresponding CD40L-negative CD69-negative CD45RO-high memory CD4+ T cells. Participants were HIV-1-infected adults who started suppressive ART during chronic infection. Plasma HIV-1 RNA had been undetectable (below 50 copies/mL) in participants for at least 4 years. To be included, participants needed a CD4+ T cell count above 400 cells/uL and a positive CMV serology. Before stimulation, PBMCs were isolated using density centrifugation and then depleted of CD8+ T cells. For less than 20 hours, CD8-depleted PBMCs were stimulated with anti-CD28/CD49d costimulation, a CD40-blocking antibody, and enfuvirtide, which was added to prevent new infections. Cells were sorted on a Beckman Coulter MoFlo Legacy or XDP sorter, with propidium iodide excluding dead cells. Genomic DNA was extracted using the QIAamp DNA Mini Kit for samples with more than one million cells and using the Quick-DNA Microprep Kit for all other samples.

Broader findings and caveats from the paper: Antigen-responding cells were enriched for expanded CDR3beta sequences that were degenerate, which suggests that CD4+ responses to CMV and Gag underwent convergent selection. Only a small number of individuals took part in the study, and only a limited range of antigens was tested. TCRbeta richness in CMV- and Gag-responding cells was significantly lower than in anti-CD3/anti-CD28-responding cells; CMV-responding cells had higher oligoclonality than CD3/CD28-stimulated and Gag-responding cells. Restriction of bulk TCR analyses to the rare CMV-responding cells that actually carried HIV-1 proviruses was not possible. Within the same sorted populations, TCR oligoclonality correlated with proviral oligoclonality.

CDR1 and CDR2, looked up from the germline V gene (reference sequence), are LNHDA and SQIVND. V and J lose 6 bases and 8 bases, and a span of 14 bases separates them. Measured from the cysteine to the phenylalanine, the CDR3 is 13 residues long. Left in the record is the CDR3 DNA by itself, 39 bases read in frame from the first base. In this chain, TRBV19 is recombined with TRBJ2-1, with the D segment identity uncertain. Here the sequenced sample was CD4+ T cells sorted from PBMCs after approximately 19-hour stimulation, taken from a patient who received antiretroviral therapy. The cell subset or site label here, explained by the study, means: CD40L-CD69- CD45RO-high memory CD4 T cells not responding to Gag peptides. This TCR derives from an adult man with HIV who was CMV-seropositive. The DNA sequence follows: TGTGCCAGTAGGGGGTACTCGGGCGATGAGCAGTTCTTC. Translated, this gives CASRGYSGDEQFF. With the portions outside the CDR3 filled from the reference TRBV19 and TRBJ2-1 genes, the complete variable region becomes DGGITQSPKYLFRKEGQNVTLSCEQNLNHDAMYWYRQDPGQGLRLIYYSQIVNDFQKGDIAEGYSVSREKKESFPLTVTSAQKNPTAFYLCASRGYSGDEQFFGPGTRLTVL.